The next 29 T cell receptor beta chains were all read from a single sample in a study of STAT3 mutations in large granular lymphocyte leukemia. General study points: Every T-LGLL patient had at least one immunodominant TCRbeta clonotype.

Only in-frame clones appear in the TCRdb table, and some are missing; sequencing was by immunoSEQ multiplex PCR. This table holds about 3,100 clones, approximately 73% found once. Their antigens remain unidentified. Sequencing was done on a sample of peripheral blood mononuclear cells. These receptors all come from a woman between 40 and 50 years old with T-cell large granular lymphocyte leukemia. Some clones in this sample may be carry-over from other donors' samples.

The V gene is TRBV7-9, the J gene TRBJ2-3, with 7 bases lining up with TRBD2. CDR1 is SEHNR, CDR2 FQNEAQ, per germline (reference sequence). The CDR3 runs to 13 residues. V was clipped by 8 bases and J by 2 bases; unmatched bases: 4. CDR3 amino acids: CASDSGSTDTQYF. The CDR3 DNA is TGTGCCAGCGATAGCGGGTCCACAGATACGCAGTATTTT.

The chain employs TRBV5-1 and TRBJ2-7; perhaps TRBD2 as D (5 bases). Trimming stripped 0 bases from V and 1 base from J, with 17 bases between. The CDR3 is 17 amino acids. In germline, CDR1 is SGHRS, CDR2 YFSETQ. Here the CDR3 reads CASSLVGSRVASYEQYF. The CDR3 DNA sequence: TGCGCCAGCAGCTTGGTCGGGTCGCGGGTGGCTTCCTACGAGCAGTACTTC.

This clone was counted only a few times. The J gene is TRBJ1-2, the V gene TRBV14, with D possibly being TRBD1 (5 bases). Trimming left V 4 bases short and J 2 bases short, with 14 bases between. Per germline, CDR1 SGHDN and CDR2 FVKESK. The CDR3 is 15 amino acids. The CDR3 protein is CASSPTSGSNYGYTF. The CDR3 DNA follows: TGTGCCAGCAGCCCAACCTCAGGGAGCAACTATGGCTACACCTTC.

This chain uses TRBV7-9 with TRBJ2-7; D not certain. The V and J ends lost 4 bases and 4 bases respectively, with 11 bases between them. Germline assignment: CDR1 SEHNR and CDR2 FQNEAQ (reference sequence). The CDR3 is made up of 13 amino acids. The CDR3 loop reads CASSSQISYEQYF. CDR3 bases: TGTGCCAGCAGCTCTCAGATATCATACGAGCAGTACTTC.

V gene TRBV7-9 combines with J gene TRBJ2-7; D is undetermined. Per germline, CDR1 SEHNR and CDR2 FQNEAQ (reference sequence). The length of the CDR3 is 12 residues. V lost 1 base to trimming and J lost 3 bases, with 4 bases between them. The CDR3 DNA follows: TGTGCCAGCAGCTTAGTAGGCTACGAGCAGTACTTC. It specifies CASSLVGYEQYF. Variable domain in full (rest from reference TRBV7-9 and TRBJ2-7): DTGVSQNPRHKITKRGQNVTFRCDPISEHNRLYWYRQTLGQGPEFLTYFQNEAQLEKSRLLSDRFSAERPKGSFSTLEIQRTEQGDSAMYLCASSLVGYEQYFGPGTRLTVT.

The genes are TRBV4-2 and TRBJ2-5, with 7 positions matching TRBD2. Per the germline V gene, CDR1 is LGHNA and CDR2 is YNFKEQ. Losses at the gene ends were 0 bases for V and 5 bases for J; bases not matched to a gene: 6. This CDR3 has 15 residues. CDR3 amino acids: CASSQDTGGSETQYF. The CDR3 DNA follows: TGTGCCAGCAGCCAAGATACGGGAGGTTCTGAGACCCAGTACTTC.

This chain joins TRBV18 and TRBJ2-1; tentatively, D is TRBD1 (5 bases). The CDR3 is 14 amino acids. The germline CDR1 and CDR2 sequences are KGHSH and LQKENI. V lost 1 base and J 5 bases, leaving 9 bases between the germline ends. Here the CDR3 reads CASSPLAGNNEQFF. The CDR3 DNA follows: TGTGCCAGCTCACCACTAGCAGGGAACAATGAGCAGTTCTTC.

The rearrangement joins TRBV30 to TRBJ2-3; 9 bases fit TRBD1. Trimming removed 5 bases from V and 0 bases from J; junction bases left unmatched: 3. The CDR3 is 14 amino acids. CDR1 GTSNPN and CDR2 SVGIG come from the germline V gene (reference sequence). The CDR3 nucleotides are TGTGCCTGGGACAGGGGGTTTAGCACAGATACGCAGTATTTT. Its translation is CAWDRGFSTDTQYF.

This clone was counted once. This CDR3 is CASSPVPAGSNYGYTF. For the CDR3, the DNA is TGTGCCAGCTCACCAGTTCCGGCAGGATCTAACTATGGCTACACCTTC. The V gene is TRBV18, the J gene TRBJ1-2; D is ambiguous. Germline V lookup: CDR1 KGHSH, CDR2 LQKENI. Trimming stripped 2 bases from V and 0 bases from J, with 13 bases between. The CDR3 is 16 amino acids.

The chain joins TRBV6-5 to TRBJ1-1; TRBD1 agrees at 9 bases. The junction had 10 bases not matched to a gene; V was cut back by 7 bases and J by 7 bases. This CDR3 has 14 amino acids. CDR1 is MNHEY and CDR2 is SVGAGI in the germline V gene. CDR3 loop: CASTIYRGQGEAFF. In nucleotides, the CDR3 is TGTGCCAGCACCATCTACAGGGGGCAAGGTGAAGCTTTCTTT.

The DNA of the CDR3 is TGCAGCGTTGTCGAGGGTTCGACTAATGAAAAACTGTTTTTT. Protein sequence: CSVVEGSTNEKLFF. The rearrangement links TRBV29-1 to TRBJ1-4, with D uncertain. CDR1 and CDR2 from the germline V gene are SQVTM and ANQGSEA. V was shortened by 4 bases and J by 2 bases, with 11 bases between the two germline ends. This CDR3 is 14 amino acids long. The full variable domain, rest sourced from reference TRBV29-1 and TRBJ1-4, is SAVISQKPSRDICQRGTSLTIQCQVDSQVTMMFWYRQQPGQSLTLIATANQGSEATYESGFVIDKFPISRPNLTFSTLTVSNMSPEDSSIYLCSVVEGSTNEKLFFGSGTQLSVL.

V gene TRBV5-1 combines with J gene TRBJ2-3; 7 bases line up with TRBD2. Germline V CDR1 and CDR2: SGHRS, YFSETQ. The V segment lost 4 bases and the J segment 5 bases; nucleotides outside the gene matches: 7. The CDR3 has 14 amino acids. CDR3 in DNA: TGCGCCAGCAGCAGCACTAGCGAGGGAGATACGCAGTATTTT. Translating gives CASSSTSEGDTQYF.

The gene calls are TRBV5-4 and TRBJ2-7; unclear D gene. CDR1 and CDR2 from the germline V gene are SGHNT and YYREEE (reference sequence). The V gene lost 9 bases and the J gene lost 0 bases, with 16 bases spanning the gap. The CDR3 has 14 amino acids. This CDR3 is CATFSLGSSYEQYF. CDR3 sequence (DNA): TGTGCCACCTTCTCTTTAGGATCCTCCTACGAGCAGTACTTC.

CDR3 sequence reads: CASSPLAYNEQFF. CDR3 sequence (DNA): TGTGCCAGCAGCCCACTAGCTTACAATGAGCAGTTCTTC. The V call is TRBV5-6, the J call TRBJ2-1; TRBD2 might be the D (6 bases). This CDR3 comprises 13 residues. The V gene's germline CDR1 is SGHDT and CDR2 YYEEEE. With 4 bases removed from V and 4 bases from J, the gap between germline ends came to 9 bases.

The chain carries TRBV5-6 and TRBJ1-2; 8 nucleotides line up with TRBD1. The germline CDR1 and CDR2 sequences are SGHDT and YYEEEE. The CDR3 runs to 14 residues. J lost 4 bases, V lost 0 bases, and 2 bases had no gene match. The chain's CDR3 is CASSLGTGLYGYTF. The CDR3 DNA is TGTGCCAGCAGCTTGGGGACAGGGCTCTATGGCTACACCTTC.

The chain carries TRBV2 and TRBJ1-1; D is ambiguous. The germline gives CDR1 SNHLY, CDR2 FYNNEI. This CDR3 comprises 10 residues. Trimming shortened V by 2 bases and J by 9 bases, and 4 bases separated the two germline ends. The CDR3 spells CASSEQKAFF. In nucleotides, the CDR3 is TGTGCCAGCAGTGAACAGAAAGCTTTCTTT.

V is TRBV18 and J is TRBJ1-5, with no clear D. From germline, CDR1 is KGHSH and CDR2 LQKENI. V was clipped by 3 bases and J by 0 bases, with 6 bases between them. The CDR3 consists of 14 residues. CDR3 coding DNA: TGTGCCAGCTCACCGGGGAGTAGCAATCAGCCCCAGCATTTT. It is translated as CASSPGSSNQPQHF.

The J gene is TRBJ1-2, the V gene TRBV7-9; D is ambiguous. Germline CDR1 and CDR2: SEHNR and FQNEAQ (reference sequence). The CDR3 length is 14 residues. Trimming removed 5 bases at V and 1 base at J, with 11 bases between. This chain's CDR3 is CASSPSGDNYGYTF. The CDR3 DNA reads as TGTGCCAGCAGCCCCTCCGGGGATAACTATGGCTACACCTTC.

The gene calls are TRBV18 and TRBJ1-2, with D perhaps matching TRBD1 (5 bases). CDR1 and CDR2 from the germline V gene are KGHSH and LQKENI. The CDR3 loop spans 12 amino acids. Trimming removed 6 bases at V and 3 bases at J, with 8 bases between. CDR3: CASSAGYYGYTF. CDR3 DNA: TGTGCCAGCTCTGCAGGGTACTATGGCTACACCTTC.

The chain joins TRBV13 to TRBJ1-2; D not certain. This CDR3 has 13 residues. Germline values: CDR1 PRHDT, CDR2 FYEKMQ (reference sequence). Trimming shortened V by 4 bases and J by 1 base, and 7 bases separated the two germline ends. The CDR3, as DNA: TGTGCCAGCAGCTCAGACAATAACTATGGCTACACCTTC. Translated: CASSSDNNYGYTF.

J is TRBJ1-2 and V is TRBV4-3; TRBD1 is a possible D gene (5 bases). Germline V gene data show CDR1 as LGHNA and CDR2 as YSLEER. Trimming left V 0 bases short and J 8 bases short, with 13 bases between. The CDR3 is made up of 14 amino acids. Here the CDR3 reads CASSQDSGGSGYTF. CDR3 sequence (DNA): TGCGCCAGCAGCCAAGATAGCGGGGGATCAGGCTACACCTTC.

V gene TRBV18 combines with J gene TRBJ2-3; D unclear. CDR1 is KGHSH and CDR2 is LQKENI in the germline V gene. This CDR3 has 15 residues. Trimming left V 6 bases short and J 6 bases short, with 19 bases between. CDR3 residues: CASSPVGGSADTQYF. The CDR3 nucleotides are TGTGCCAGCTCCCCCGTCGGCGGTTCAGCTGATACGCAGTATTTT.

The sample holds a few counts of this clone. The rearrangement joins TRBV5-1 to TRBJ2-7, with 14 bases aligning to TRBD2. The CDR3 has 14 amino acids. The trim removed 4 bases at V and 7 bases at J, leaving 4 bases unmatched. Germline CDR1 is SGHRS and CDR2 is YFSETQ. CDR3 protein: CASSQGLAGEEQYF. The CDR3 DNA reads TGCGCCAGCAGCCAGGGACTAGCGGGAGAGGAGCAGTACTTC.

V usage is TRBV7-6 and J usage is TRBJ1-5, with 7 bases fitting TRBD1. Germline-derived CDR1 and CDR2 are SGHVS and FNYEAQ. The J segment lost 2 bases and the V segment lost 2 bases, leaving 6 bases of the junction unmatched. The CDR3 has 16 residues. Here the CDR3 reads CASSLSQGVGNQPQHF. The DNA of the CDR3 is TGTGCCAGCAGCTTAAGCCAGGGGGTTGGCAATCAGCCCCAGCATTTT.

This clone was counted a few times. The J gene is TRBJ1-1, the V gene TRBV18; possible D gene TRBD1, 5 bases. V shed 5 bases and J shed 1 base, with 8 bases lying between them. The CDR3 runs 13 residues. CDR1 and CDR2 (germline): KGHSH, LQKENI. CDR3 amino acids: CASSATANTEAFF. CDR3 nucleotide sequence: TGTGCCAGCTCAGCGACAGCGAACACTGAAGCTTTCTTT.

The rearrangement uses TRBV4-2 and TRBJ2-3; D is ambiguous. V was trimmed by 0 bases and J by 4 bases, leaving 11 bases between them. The CDR3 is 15 residues long. Germline assignment: CDR1 LGHNA and CDR2 YNFKEQ. The CDR3 DNA reads TGTGCCAGCAGCCAAGATCCATCGGCTTCAGATACGCAGTATTTT. Residues: CASSQDPSASDTQYF.

The gene calls are TRBV30 and TRBJ1-1; no definite D call. This CDR3 is built from 11 residues. Germline V CDR1 and CDR2: GTSNPN, SVGIG (reference sequence). Trimming took off 0 bases at V and 6 bases at J, with 5 bases between the two ends. The CDR3 DNA sequence: TGTGCCTGGAGTGTGGCCCCTGAAGCTTTCTTT. Translation: CAWSVAPEAFF. The full variable domain, completed using reference TRBV30 and TRBJ1-1, is SQTIHQWPATLVQPVGSPLSLECTVEGTSNPNLYWYRQAAGRGLQLLFYSVGIGQISSEVPQNLSASRPQDRQFILSSKKLLLSDSGFYLCAWSVAPEAFFGQGTRLTVV.

Only a few counts were recorded for this clone. V is TRBV30 and J is TRBJ1-3; D gene uncertain. The CDR3 runs 12 residues. V lost 3 bases, J lost 3 bases, and 6 bases lay in between. Looked up from germline, CDR1 is GTSNPN and CDR2 is SVGIG (reference sequence). This CDR3 is CAWRNIGNTIYF. The CDR3 DNA follows: TGTGCCTGGAGAAACATTGGAAACACCATATATTTT. Supplemented by reference TRBV30 and TRBJ1-3, the full variable domain reads SQTIHQWPATLVQPVGSPLSLECTVEGTSNPNLYWYRQAAGRGLQLLFYSVGIGQISSEVPQNLSASRPQDRQFILSSKKLLLSDSGFYLCAWRNIGNTIYFGEGSWLTVV.

This clone was seen a few times. This rearrangement joins TRBV18 to TRBJ2-7; TRBD1 matches 9 bases. CDR1 and CDR2 from the germline V gene are KGHSH and LQKENI. CDR3 length equals 15 residues. J was trimmed by 2 bases and V by 3 bases; bases with no gene match: 5. CDR3 loop: CASSPRTGVTYEQYF. CDR3 DNA: TGTGCCAGCTCACCGCGGACAGGGGTTACCTACGAGCAGTACTTC.